This is a list of T cell receptor beta chains from one sample in a study of Ad26.COV2.S vaccination and SARS-CoV-2 variants. The repertoire was sequenced with immunoSEQ multiplex PCR; TCRdb's copy has only in-frame clones and lacks some. This sample carries 440,000 or so clones, around 92% of them seen once, and the ten largest clones take 1.5% to 2%. Source: peripheral blood, taken in a trial of Ad26.COV2.S vaccine versus placebo. These receptors came from a person aged 18-65 years who received the Ad26.COV2.S COVID-19 vaccine or a placebo. CDR3s include the opening cysteine and the closing phenylalanine or tryptophan. The order of the fields is J gene, V gene, D gene, clone size, CDR3 protein, CDR3 DNA. D genes are given only for firm matches. Expanded clones get a size class; other rows say once, few or many, or leave the size out.

j_gene: TRBJ1-5; v_gene: TRBV28; d_gene: -; abundance: -; CDR3aa: CASSFISSGSQPQHF; CDR3nt: TGTGCCAGCAGTTTTATTTCGTCAGGGAGTCAGCCCCAGCATTTT
j_gene: TRBJ1-1; v_gene: TRBV10-2; d_gene: -; abundance: -; CDR3aa: CASSESQGDTEAFF; CDR3nt: TGCGCCAGCAGTGAGTCACAGGGCGACACTGAAGCTTTCTTT
j_gene: TRBJ2-7; v_gene: TRBV27; d_gene: TRBD2; abundance: -; CDR3aa: CASSTPRTSGGYEQYF; CDR3nt: TGTGCCAGCAGCACCCCGAGGACTAGCGGGGGCTACGAGCAGTACTTC
j_gene: TRBJ1-1; v_gene: TRBV29-1; d_gene: -; abundance: -; CDR3aa: CSVAGVTLTMNTEAFF; CDR3nt: TGCAGCGTTGCCGGGGTTACCTTAACTATGAACACTGAAGCTTTCTTT
j_gene: TRBJ2-7; v_gene: TRBV11-3; d_gene: -; abundance: -; CDR3aa: CASSLEYGEQYF; CDR3nt: TGTGCCAGCAGCCTTGAATACGGCGAGCAGTACTTC
j_gene: TRBJ1-4; v_gene: TRBV7-9; d_gene: TRBD1; abundance: -; CDR3aa: CASSLAADRANEKLFF; CDR3nt: TGTGCCAGCAGCTTAGCTGCTGACAGGGCTAATGAAAAACTGTTTTTT
j_gene: TRBJ2-7; v_gene: TRBV11-2; d_gene: -; abundance: -; CDR3aa: CASSLGLHYEQYF; CDR3nt: TGTGCCAGCAGCTTAGGACTACATTACGAGCAGTACTTC
j_gene: TRBJ2-2; v_gene: TRBV5-4; d_gene: TRBD2; abundance: once; CDR3aa: CASSQLAGETGELFF; CDR3nt: TGTGCCAGCAGCCAACTAGCGGGGGAAACCGGGGAGCTGTTTTTT
j_gene: TRBJ2-5; v_gene: TRBV10-3; d_gene: TRBD2; abundance: -; CDR3aa: CAISAGTGGSETQYF; CDR3nt: TGTGCCATCAGTGCAGGGACCGGGGGGTCAGAGACCCAGTACTTC
j_gene: TRBJ2-3; v_gene: TRBV7-2; d_gene: -; abundance: once; CDR3aa: CASSHEVGAQYF; CDR3nt: TGTGCCAGCAGCCATGAGGTGGGGGCGCAGTATTTT
j_gene: TRBJ2-7; v_gene: TRBV6-6; d_gene: -; abundance: -; CDR3aa: CASSTTGFEQYF; CDR3nt: TGTGCCAGCTCGACCACAGGGTTCGAGCAGTACTTC
j_gene: TRBJ2-1; v_gene: TRBV15; d_gene: TRBD2; abundance: -; CDR3aa: CATSRGGSGSSYNEQFF; CDR3nt: TGTGCCACCAGCAGAGGGGGTAGCGGGAGCTCCTACAATGAGCAGTTCTTC
j_gene: TRBJ1-3; v_gene: TRBV7-6; d_gene: -; abundance: -; CDR3aa: CASSLSPGNSGNTIYF; CDR3nt: TGTGCCAGCAGCTTATCCCCGGGCAACTCTGGAAACACCATATATTTT
j_gene: TRBJ2-5; v_gene: TRBV5-1; d_gene: TRBD1; abundance: -; CDR3aa: CASSAGTGGEETQYF; CDR3nt: TGCGCCAGCAGCGCCGGGACAGGGGGCGAAGAGACCCAGTACTTC
j_gene: TRBJ1-5; v_gene: TRBV10-1; d_gene: TRBD1; abundance: -; CDR3aa: CASSVRDRGREPQHF; CDR3nt: TGCGCCAGCAGTGTAAGGGACAGGGGTCGCGAGCCCCAGCATTTT
j_gene: TRBJ1-5; v_gene: TRBV6-1; d_gene: -; abundance: -; CDR3aa: CASSGGGRGEINQPQHF; CDR3nt: TGTGCCAGCAGTGGCGGAGGTCGGGGAGAAATTAATCAGCCCCAGCATTTT
j_gene: TRBJ2-7; v_gene: TRBV7-6; d_gene: -; abundance: few; CDR3aa: CASSLALNRGHEQYF; CDR3nt: TGTGCCAGCAGCTTAGCGTTGAATAGGGGCCACGAGCAGTACTTC
j_gene: TRBJ1-2; v_gene: TRBV15; d_gene: TRBD1; abundance: -; CDR3aa: CATSGDRVRNGYTF; CDR3nt: TGTGCCACCAGCGGAGACAGGGTCAGGAATGGCTACACCTTC
j_gene: TRBJ1-1; v_gene: TRBV4-3; d_gene: -; abundance: -; CDR3aa: CASSQEGAGVTEAFF; CDR3nt: TGCGCCAGCAGCCAAGAGGGGGCAGGAGTCACTGAAGCTTTCTTT
j_gene: TRBJ2-1; v_gene: TRBV7-2; d_gene: -; abundance: -; CDR3aa: CASSLVPTHEQFF; CDR3nt: TGTGCCAGCAGCTTAGTCCCAACTCATGAGCAGTTCTTC
j_gene: TRBJ1-1; v_gene: TRBV18; d_gene: -; abundance: -; CDR3aa: CASSLGRDTEAFF; CDR3nt: TGTGCCAGCTCACTGGGACGGGACACTGAAGCTTTCTTT
j_gene: TRBJ1-1; v_gene: TRBV18; d_gene: -; abundance: few; CDR3aa: CASSPPVRGVETEAFF; CDR3nt: TGTGCCAGCTCACCGCCGGTCAGGGGCGTAGAGACTGAAGCTTTCTTT
j_gene: TRBJ1-2; v_gene: TRBV11-2; d_gene: TRBD1; abundance: once; CDR3aa: CASSLGPGGYYGYTF; CDR3nt: TGTGCCAGCAGCTTGGGACCAGGGGGTTACTATGGCTACACCTTC
j_gene: TRBJ2-7; v_gene: TRBV28; d_gene: TRBD2; abundance: -; CDR3aa: CASSSTPGTSGAYEQYF; CDR3nt: TGTGCCAGCAGTTCGACTCCCGGGACTAGCGGGGCCTACGAGCAGTACTTC
j_gene: TRBJ2-7; v_gene: TRBV11-2; d_gene: -; abundance: once; CDR3aa: CASSLEYEQYF; CDR3nt: TGTGCCAGCAGCTTAGAGTACGAGCAGTACTTC
j_gene: TRBJ2-7; v_gene: TRBV7-8; d_gene: -; abundance: -; CDR3aa: CASSSEAGTVVYEQYF; CDR3nt: TGTGCCAGCAGCTCCGAGGCGGGGACAGTAGTCTACGAGCAGTACTTC
j_gene: TRBJ2-3; v_gene: TRBV19; d_gene: -; abundance: -; CDR3aa: CASSASPSTDTQYF; CDR3nt: TGTGCCAGTAGTGCTAGCCCTAGCACAGATACGCAGTATTTT
j_gene: TRBJ2-1; v_gene: TRBV6-5; d_gene: -; abundance: -; CDR3aa: CASSSALPSSYNEQFF; CDR3nt: TGTGCCAGCAGTTCCGCCCTCCCCAGCTCCTACAATGAGCAGTTCTTC